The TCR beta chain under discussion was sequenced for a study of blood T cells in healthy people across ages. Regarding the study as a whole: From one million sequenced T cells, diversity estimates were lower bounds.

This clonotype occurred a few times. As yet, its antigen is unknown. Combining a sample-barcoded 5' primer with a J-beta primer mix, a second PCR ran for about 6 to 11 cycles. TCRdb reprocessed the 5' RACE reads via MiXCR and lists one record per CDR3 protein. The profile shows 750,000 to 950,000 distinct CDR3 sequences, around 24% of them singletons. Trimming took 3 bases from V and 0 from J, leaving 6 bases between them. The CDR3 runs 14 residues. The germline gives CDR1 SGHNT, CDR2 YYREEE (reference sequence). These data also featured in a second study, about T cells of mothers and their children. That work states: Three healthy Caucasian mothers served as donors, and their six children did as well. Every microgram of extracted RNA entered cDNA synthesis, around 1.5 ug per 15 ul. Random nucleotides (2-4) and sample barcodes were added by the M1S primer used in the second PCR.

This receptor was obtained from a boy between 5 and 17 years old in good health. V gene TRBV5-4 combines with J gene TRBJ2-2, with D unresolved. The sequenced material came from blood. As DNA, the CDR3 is TGTGCCAGCAGCTCGGATACGAACACCGGGGAGCTGTTTTTT. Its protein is CASSSDTNTGELFF.